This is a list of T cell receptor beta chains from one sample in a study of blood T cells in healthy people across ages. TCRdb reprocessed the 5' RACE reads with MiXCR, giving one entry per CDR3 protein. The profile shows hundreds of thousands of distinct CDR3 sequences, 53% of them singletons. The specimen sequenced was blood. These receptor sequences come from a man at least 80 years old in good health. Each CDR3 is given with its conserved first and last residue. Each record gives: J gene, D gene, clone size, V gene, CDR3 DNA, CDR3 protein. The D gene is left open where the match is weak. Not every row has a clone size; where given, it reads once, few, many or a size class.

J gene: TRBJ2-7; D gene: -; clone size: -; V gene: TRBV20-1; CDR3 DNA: TGCAGTGCTAGAACGGGACGGGGATTCTACGAGCAGTACTTC; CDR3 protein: CSARTGRGFYEQYF
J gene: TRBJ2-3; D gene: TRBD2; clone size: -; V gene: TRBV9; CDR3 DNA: TGTGCCAGCAGCGTCCTCCCTAGCGGGCGCACAGATACGCAGTATTTT; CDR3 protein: CASSVLPSGRTDTQYF
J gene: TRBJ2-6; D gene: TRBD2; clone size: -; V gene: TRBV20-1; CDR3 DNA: TGCAGTGCTCCCCTAGCGGGAGGCCGATCTGGGGCCAACGTCCTGACTTTC; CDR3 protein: CSAPLAGGRSGANVLTF
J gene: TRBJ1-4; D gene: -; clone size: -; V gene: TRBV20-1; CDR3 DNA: TGCAGTGCTACCCGGGGTGAAAAACTGTTTTTT; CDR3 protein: CSATRGEKLFF
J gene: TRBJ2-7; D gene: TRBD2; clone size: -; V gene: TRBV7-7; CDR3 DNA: TGTGCTAGCAGCTTTTCTAGCGGCCCTTACAATGAGCAGTACTTC; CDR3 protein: CASSFSSGPYNEQYF
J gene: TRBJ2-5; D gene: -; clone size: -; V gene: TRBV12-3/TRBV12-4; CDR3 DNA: TGTGCCAGCAGTTTGGGCCTTCCGGAGACCCAGTACTTC; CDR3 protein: CASSLGLPETQYF
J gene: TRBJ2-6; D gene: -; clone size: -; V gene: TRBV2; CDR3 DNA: TGTGCCAGCAGTGTTGCGGGCCCCTCTGGGGCCAACGTCCTGACTTTC; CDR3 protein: CASSVAGPSGANVLTF
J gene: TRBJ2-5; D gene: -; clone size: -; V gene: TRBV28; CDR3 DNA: TGTGCCAGCAGTTTATGGTCCAGGGAGACCCAGTACTTC; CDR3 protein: CASSLWSRETQYF
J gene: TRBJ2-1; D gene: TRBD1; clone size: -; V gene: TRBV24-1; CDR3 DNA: TGTGCCACCAGTGACTACAGGGGCCGGCGTGAGCAGTTCTTC; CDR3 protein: CATSDYRGRREQFF
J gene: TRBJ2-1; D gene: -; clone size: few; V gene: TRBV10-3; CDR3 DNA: TGTGCCATCAGGGAGGTGGGGGCGGGCACAGCGGAGCAGTTCTTC; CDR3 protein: CAIREVGAGTAEQFF
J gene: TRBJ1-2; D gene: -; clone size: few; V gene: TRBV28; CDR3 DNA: TGTGCCAGCAGAGGAAGGGATGGCTACACCTTC; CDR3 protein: CASRGRDGYTF
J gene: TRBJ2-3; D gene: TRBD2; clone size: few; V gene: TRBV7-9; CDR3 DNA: TGTGCCAGCAGCTCGGCCTCCCTAGCGGGAGCAGATACGCAGTATTTT; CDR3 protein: CASSSASLAGADTQYF
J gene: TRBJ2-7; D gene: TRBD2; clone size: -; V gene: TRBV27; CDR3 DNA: TGTGCCAGCAGTACGGGACTAGGGCCCCTCGAGCAGTACTTC; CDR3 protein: CASSTGLGPLEQYF
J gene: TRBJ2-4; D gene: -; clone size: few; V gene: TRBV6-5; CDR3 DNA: TGTGCCAGCAGTTACTTCAGACCCCAGGGGGGAGTCTCCAAAAACATTCAGTACTTC; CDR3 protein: CASSYFRPQGGVSKNIQYF
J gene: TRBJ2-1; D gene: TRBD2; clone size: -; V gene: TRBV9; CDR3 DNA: TGTGCCAGCAGCGTTATAGCGGGAGGGGCCTACAATGAGCAGTTCTTC; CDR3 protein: CASSVIAGGAYNEQFF
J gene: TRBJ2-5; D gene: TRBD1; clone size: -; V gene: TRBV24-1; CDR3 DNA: TGTGCCACCAGTGATTTCAGGGGACAGGGGGAGACCCAGTACTTC; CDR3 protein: CATSDFRGQGETQYF
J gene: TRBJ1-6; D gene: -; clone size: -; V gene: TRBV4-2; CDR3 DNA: TGTGCCAGCAGCCAAGAAGCGACGGAAGGGAGCTCACCCCTCCACTTT; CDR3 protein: CASSQEATEGSSPLHF
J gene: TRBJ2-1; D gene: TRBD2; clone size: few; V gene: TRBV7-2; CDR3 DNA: TGTGCCAGCAGCTTATTTTTAGCGGGAGATGACGCCTCCTACAATGAGCAGTTCTTC; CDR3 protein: CASSLFLAGDDASYNEQFF
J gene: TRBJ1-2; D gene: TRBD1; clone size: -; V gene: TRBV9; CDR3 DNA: TGTGCCAGCAGCGGCCGGGACAGGGGGTATGGCTACACCTTC; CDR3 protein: CASSGRDRGYGYTF
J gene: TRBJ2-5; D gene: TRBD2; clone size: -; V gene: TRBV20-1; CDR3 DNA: TGCAGTGCTATGTTGGGGGGAGGGCCGTGGGAGACCCAGTACTTC; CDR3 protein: CSAMLGGGPWETQYF
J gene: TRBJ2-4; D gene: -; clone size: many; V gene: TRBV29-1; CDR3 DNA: TGCAGCGTAAACAATGGGGGAAACATTCAGTACTTC; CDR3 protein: CSVNNGGNIQYF
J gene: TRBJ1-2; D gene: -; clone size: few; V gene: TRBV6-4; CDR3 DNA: TGTGCCAGCAGTGATTCGACACAACGGCAAAGAGGCTACACCTTC; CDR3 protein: CASSDSTQRQRGYTF
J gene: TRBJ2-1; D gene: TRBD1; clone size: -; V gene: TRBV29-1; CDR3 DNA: TGCAGCGTTGAAGCCACAGGGGGCGGTGAGCAGTTCTTC; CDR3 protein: CSVEATGGGEQFF
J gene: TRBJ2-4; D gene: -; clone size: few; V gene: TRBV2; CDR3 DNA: TGTGCCAGCAGGGGCTTTGGGGGCCTAGCCAAAAACATTCAGTACTTC; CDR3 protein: CASRGFGGLAKNIQYF
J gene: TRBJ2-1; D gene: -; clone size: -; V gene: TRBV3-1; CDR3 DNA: TGTGCCAGCAGCCAAGATCCCCTAGGAAGCAATGAGCAGTTCTTC; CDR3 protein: CASSQDPLGSNEQFF
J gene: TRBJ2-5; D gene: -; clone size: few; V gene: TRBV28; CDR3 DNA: TGTGCCAGCAGTTTAGGAGTGGAAGAGACCCAGTACTTC; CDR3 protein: CASSLGVEETQYF
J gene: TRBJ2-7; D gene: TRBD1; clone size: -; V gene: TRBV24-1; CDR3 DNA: TGTGCCACCAGTACAGGGGAAGGCGAGCAGTACTTC; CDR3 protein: CATSTGEGEQYF
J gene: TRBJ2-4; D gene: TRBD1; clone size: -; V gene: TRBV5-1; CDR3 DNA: TGCGCCAGCAGCTTGTTTCCCTCTGGGCAGGGGGAGCAGTACTTC; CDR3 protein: CASSLFPSGQGEQYF
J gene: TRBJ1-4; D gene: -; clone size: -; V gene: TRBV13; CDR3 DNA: TGTGCCAGCAGCTTAGTGGTCGACAAAAAACTGTTTTTT; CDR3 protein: CASSLVVDKKLFF
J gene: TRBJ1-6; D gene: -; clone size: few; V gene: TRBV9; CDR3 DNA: TGTGCCAGCAGCGTAGCTACGGTTGGATCACCCCTCCACTTT; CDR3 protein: CASSVATVGSPLHF
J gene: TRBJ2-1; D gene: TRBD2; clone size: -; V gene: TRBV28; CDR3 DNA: TGTGCCAGCAGCCCCGGGACTAGCGGGAGGTACAATGAGCAGTTCTTC; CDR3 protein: CASSPGTSGRYNEQFF
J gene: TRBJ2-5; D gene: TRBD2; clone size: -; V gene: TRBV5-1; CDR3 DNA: TGCGCCAGCAGCAGTAGCGGGAGTCACCAAGAGACCCAGTACTTC; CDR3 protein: CASSSSGSHQETQYF
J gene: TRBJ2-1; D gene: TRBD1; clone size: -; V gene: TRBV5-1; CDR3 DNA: TGCGCCAGCAGCCTAACTGACAGGGGGAACAATGAGCAGTTCTTC; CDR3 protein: CASSLTDRGNNEQFF
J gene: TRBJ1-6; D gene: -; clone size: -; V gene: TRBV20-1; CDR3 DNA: TGCAGTGCTAGACCAGTAGCAGGTTCACCCCTCCACTTT; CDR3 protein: CSARPVAGSPLHF
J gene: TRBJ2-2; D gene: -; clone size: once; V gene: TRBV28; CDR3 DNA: TGTGCCAGCTGGAGGTTTTCGGGGTCGAACACCGGGGAGCTGTTTTTT; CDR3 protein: CASWRFSGSNTGELFF
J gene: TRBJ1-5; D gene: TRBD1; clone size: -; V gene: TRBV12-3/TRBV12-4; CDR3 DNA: TGTGCCTGCAGTTACCAGGGGGATCAGCCCCAGCATTTT; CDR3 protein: CACSYQGDQPQHF
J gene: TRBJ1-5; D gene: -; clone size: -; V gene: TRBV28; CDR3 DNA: TGTGCCAGCAGTTTACATGCCATCAATCAGCCCCAGCATTTT; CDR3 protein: CASSLHAINQPQHF
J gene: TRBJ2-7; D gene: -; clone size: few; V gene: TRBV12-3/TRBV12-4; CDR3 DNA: TGTGCCAGCAGACCCTACCGGCTTGGTGCCGAGCAGTACTTC; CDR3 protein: CASRPYRLGAEQYF
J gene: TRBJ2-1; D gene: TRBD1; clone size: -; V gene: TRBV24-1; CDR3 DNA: TGTGCCACCAGCCAGACAGGACAGGGGGGGAATGAGCAGTTCTTC; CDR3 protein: CATSQTGQGGNEQFF
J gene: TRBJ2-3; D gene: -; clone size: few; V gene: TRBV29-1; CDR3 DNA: TGCAGCGCCACCTCGGATACGCAGTATTTT; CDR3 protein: CSATSDTQYF
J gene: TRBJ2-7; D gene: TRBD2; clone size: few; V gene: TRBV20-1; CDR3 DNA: TGCAGTGCCACCACACTAGCGGGAGGAAACGAGCAGTACTTC; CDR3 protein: CSATTLAGGNEQYF
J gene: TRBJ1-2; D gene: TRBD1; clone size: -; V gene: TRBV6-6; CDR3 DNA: TGTGCCAGCAGGGAGACAGGGGGCCGGGCTGACTATGGCTACACCTTC; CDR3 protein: CASRETGGRADYGYTF
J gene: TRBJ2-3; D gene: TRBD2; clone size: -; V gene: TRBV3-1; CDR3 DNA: TGTGCCAGCAGCCAACCAGGACTAGCGGAGGGCCTACGAGGGAACGCGTATTTT; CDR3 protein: CASSQPGLAEGLRGNAYF
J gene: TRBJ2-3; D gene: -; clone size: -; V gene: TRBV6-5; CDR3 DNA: TGTGCCAGCAGTTACCCTGGCACAGATGCGCAGTATTTT; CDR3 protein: CASSYPGTDAQYF
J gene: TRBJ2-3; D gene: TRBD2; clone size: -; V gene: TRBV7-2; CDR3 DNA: TGTGCCAGCAGCTTCCCTAGCGGGAGTATGGGAGATACGCAGTATTTT; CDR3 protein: CASSFPSGSMGDTQYF
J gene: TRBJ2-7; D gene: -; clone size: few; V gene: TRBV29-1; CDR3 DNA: TGCAGCGTTGTCTTGCCTCGGCGGTTCGAGCAGTACTTC; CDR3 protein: CSVVLPRRFEQYF
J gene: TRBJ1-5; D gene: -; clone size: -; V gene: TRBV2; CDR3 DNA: TGTGCCAGCACCAGACAGGCAGATCAGCCCCAGCATTTT; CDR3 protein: CASTRQADQPQHF
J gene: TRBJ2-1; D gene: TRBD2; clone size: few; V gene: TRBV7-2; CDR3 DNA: TGTGCCAGCAGCCCCTTCATACGGCTAGCGGACAATGAGCAGTTCTTC; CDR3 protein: CASSPFIRLADNEQFF
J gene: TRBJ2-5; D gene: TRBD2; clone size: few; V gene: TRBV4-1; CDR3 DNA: TGCGCCAGCAGCCAGAGGGGACTAGCGGACGAACGTCGGTACTTC; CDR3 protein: CASSQRGLADERRYF
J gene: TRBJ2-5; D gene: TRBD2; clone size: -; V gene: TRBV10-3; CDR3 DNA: TGTGCCATCAGGCCCGGTATAGCGGGAGGCCAAGAGACCCAGTACTTC; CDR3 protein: CAIRPGIAGGQETQYF
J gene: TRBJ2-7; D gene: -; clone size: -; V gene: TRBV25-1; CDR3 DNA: TGTGCCAGCAGTGAGCCGGGACTCCACGTTGAGCAGTACTTC; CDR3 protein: CASSEPGLHVEQYF
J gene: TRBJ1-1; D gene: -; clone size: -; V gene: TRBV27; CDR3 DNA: TGTGCCAGCAGTTTATCATTGTCTCGCCGGATGAACACTGAAGCTTTCTTT; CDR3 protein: CASSLSLSRRMNTEAFF
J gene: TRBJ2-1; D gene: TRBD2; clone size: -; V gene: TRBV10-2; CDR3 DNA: TGCGCCGGAAGCGGGACTAGCGGGAGTGGATACAATGAGCAGTTCTTC; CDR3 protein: CAGSGTSGSGYNEQFF
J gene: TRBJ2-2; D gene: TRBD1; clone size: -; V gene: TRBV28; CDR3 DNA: TGTGCCCTCCAGGGGGCGGGCACCGGGGAGCTGTTTTTT; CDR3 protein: CALQGAGTGELFF
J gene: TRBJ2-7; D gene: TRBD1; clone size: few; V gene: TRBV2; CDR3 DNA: TGTGCCAGCAGACCTCACAGGGGGGTGGCCTCCGAGCAGTACTTC; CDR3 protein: CASRPHRGVASEQYF
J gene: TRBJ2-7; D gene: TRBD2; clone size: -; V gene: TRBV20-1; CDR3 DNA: TGCAGTGCTAGGCCTCTAGCGGGAGCCTACGAGCAGTACTTC; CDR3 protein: CSARPLAGAYEQYF
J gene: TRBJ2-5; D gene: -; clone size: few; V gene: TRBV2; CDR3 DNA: TGTGCCAGCAGCCGGGAGCTATTACAAGAGACCCAGTACTTC; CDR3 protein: CASSRELLQETQYF
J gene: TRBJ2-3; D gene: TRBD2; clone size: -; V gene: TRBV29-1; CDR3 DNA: TGCAGCGTTGCCCCCGGGACTACATTAGATACGCAGTATTTT; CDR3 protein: CSVAPGTTLDTQYF
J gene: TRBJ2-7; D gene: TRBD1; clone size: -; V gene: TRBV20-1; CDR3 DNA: TGCAGTGCGAGGACAGGGAGAAACGAGCAGTACTTC; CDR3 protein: CSARTGRNEQYF